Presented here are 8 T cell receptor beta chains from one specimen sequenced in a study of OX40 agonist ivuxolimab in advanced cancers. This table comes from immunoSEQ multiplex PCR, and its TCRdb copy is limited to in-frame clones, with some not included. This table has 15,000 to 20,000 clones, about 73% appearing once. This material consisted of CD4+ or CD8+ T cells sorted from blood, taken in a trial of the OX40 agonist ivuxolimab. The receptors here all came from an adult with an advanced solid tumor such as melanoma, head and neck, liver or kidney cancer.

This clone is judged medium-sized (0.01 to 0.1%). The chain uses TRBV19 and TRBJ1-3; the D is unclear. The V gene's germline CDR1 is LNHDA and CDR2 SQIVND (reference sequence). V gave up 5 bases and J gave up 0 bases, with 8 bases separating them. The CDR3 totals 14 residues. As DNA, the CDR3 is TGTGCCAGTAGTCCGGACTACTCTGGAAACACCATATATTTT. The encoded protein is CASSPDYSGNTIYF.

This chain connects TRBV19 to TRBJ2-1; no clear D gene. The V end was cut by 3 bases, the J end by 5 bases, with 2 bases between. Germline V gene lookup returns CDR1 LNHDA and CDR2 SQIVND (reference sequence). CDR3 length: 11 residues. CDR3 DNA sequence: TGTGCCAGTAGTATTCACAATGAGCAGTTCTTC. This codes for CASSIHNEQFF. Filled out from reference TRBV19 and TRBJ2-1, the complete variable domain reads DGGITQSPKYLFRKEGQNVTLSCEQNLNHDAMYWYRQDPGQGLRLIYYSQIVNDFQKGDIAEGYSVSREKKESFPLTVTSAQKNPTAFYLCASSIHNEQFFGPGTRLTVL.

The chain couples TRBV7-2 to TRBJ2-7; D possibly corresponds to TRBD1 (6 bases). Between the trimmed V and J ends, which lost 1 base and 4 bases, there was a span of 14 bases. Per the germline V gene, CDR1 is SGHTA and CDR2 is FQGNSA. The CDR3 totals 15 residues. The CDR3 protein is CASSLDGDRFYEQYF. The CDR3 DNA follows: TGTGCCAGCAGCTTAGACGGTGACAGGTTTTACGAGCAGTACTTC.

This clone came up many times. The CDR3 bases are TGCGCCAGCAGCCAAGTTCATGGGACAGAGCTGTATGGCTACACCTTC. Its translation is CASSQVHGTELYGYTF. The rearrangement links TRBV4-1 to TRBJ1-2; 7 nucleotides agree with TRBD1. The CDR3 spans 16 residues. Germline trimming cut 1 base from V and 5 bases from J; bases unmatched to any gene: 10. The germline V gene encodes CDR1 MGHRA and CDR2 YSYEKL.

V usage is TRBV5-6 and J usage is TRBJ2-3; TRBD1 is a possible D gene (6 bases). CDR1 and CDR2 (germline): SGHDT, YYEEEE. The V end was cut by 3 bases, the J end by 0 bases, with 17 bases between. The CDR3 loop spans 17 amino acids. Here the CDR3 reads CASSYPGQQASTDTQYF. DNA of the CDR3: TGTGCCAGCAGCTACCCCGGACAGCAGGCTAGCACAGATACGCAGTATTTT.

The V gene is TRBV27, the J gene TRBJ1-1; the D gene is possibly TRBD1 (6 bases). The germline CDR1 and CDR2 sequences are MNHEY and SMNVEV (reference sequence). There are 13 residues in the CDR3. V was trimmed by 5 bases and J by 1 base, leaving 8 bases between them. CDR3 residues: CASSVTGNTEAFF. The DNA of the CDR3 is TGTGCCAGCAGTGTGACAGGGAACACTGAAGCTTTCTTT.

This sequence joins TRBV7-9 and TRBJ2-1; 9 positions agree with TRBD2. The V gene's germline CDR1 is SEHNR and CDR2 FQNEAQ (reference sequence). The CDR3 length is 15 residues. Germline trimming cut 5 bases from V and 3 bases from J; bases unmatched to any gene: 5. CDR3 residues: CASSRAGGLYNEQFF. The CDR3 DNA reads TGTGCCAGCAGCCGGGCGGGGGGGCTCTACAATGAGCAGTTCTTC.

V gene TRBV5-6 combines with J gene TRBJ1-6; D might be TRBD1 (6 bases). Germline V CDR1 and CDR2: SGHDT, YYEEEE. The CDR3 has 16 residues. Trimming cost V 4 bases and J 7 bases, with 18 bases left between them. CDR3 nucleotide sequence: TGTGCCAGCAGCCCTCGAGGGGGAATCATGAATTCACCCCTCCACTTT. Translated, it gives CASSPRGGIMNSPLHF.